Listed below are T cell receptor beta chains from one sample, sequenced in a study of cytomegalovirus exposure and HLA in healthy donors. TCRdb keeps only in-frame clones here, not all; method: immunoSEQ multiplex PCR. The sample lists some 100,000 clones, more than 75% occurring once. Sequences were obtained from PBMCs. These receptors originate from a woman aged 45 to 65 in good health and CMV-seropositive. CDR3s include the opening cysteine and the closing phenylalanine or tryptophan. A D gene is named only where the DNA matches it firmly. Expanded clones get a size class; other rows say once, few or many, or leave the size out.

J,size,D,V,CDR3,DNA
TRBJ2-1,once,TRBD2,TRBV19,CASSIGAGDDNEQFF,TGTGCCAGTAGTATAGGAGCGGGAGACGACAATGAGCAGTTCTTC
TRBJ1-2,NA,NA,TRBV6-1,CASSPWTENYGYTF,TGTGCCAGCAGTCCTTGGACAGAAAACTATGGCTACACCTTC
TRBJ1-2,NA,NA,TRBV7-9,CASSPTGSYGYTF,TGTGCCAGCAGTCCTACCGGGTCCTATGGCTACACCTTC
TRBJ1-4,NA,NA,TRBV7-8,CASSVEDTSWTNEKLFF,TGTGCCAGCAGCGTCGAAGATACTAGCTGGACTAATGAAAAACTGTTTTTT
TRBJ2-7,NA,TRBD1,TRBV2,CASRMDREIYEQYF,TGTGCCAGCAGAATGGACAGGGAGATCTACGAGCAGTACTTC
TRBJ2-7,NA,TRBD1,TRBV6-5,CASSMTGLGYEQYF,TGTGCCAGCAGCATGACAGGGCTAGGCTACGAGCAGTACTTC
TRBJ2-7,few,TRBD1,TRBV6-1,CASSATGGYYEQYF,TGTGCCAGCAGTGCGACAGGGGGCTACTACGAGCAGTACTTC
TRBJ1-5,NA,NA,TRBV11-1,CASSLVGGFGNQPQHF,TGTGCCAGCAGCTTAGTAGGCGGGTTTGGCAATCAGCCCCAGCATTTT
TRBJ1-3,NA,NA,TRBV6-1,CASSEGGGGKGTIYF,TGTGCCAGCAGTGAAGGGGGAGGGGGTAAAGGCACCATATATTTT
TRBJ1-1,NA,TRBD1,TRBV30,CAWSVGGSQGEAFF,TGTGCCTGGAGTGTTGGGGGATCACAGGGGGAAGCTTTCTTT
TRBJ2-5,NA,NA,TRBV5-4,CASSPGDQPEETQYF,TGTGCCAGCAGCCCGGGGGACCAGCCGGAAGAGACCCAGTACTTC
TRBJ1-1,NA,NA,TRBV29-1,CSVVKDSDTEAFF,TGCAGCGTTGTAAAGGACTCGGACACTGAAGCTTTCTTT
TRBJ2-5,once,TRBD2,TRBV4-2,CASSQGGSGSKETQYF,TGTGCCAGCAGCCAAGGCGGTAGCGGGAGTAAAGAGACCCAGTACTTC
TRBJ1-2,NA,TRBD1,TRBV7-3,CASTVGQGVYGYTF,TGTGCCAGCACCGTCGGACAGGGCGTCTATGGCTACACCTTC
TRBJ2-1,NA,TRBD2,TRBV5-4,CASSLPKKAGGPLFF,TGTGCCAGCAGCTTGCCCAAAAAAGCGGGGGGGCCTCTGTTCTTC
TRBJ1-2,NA,TRBD1,TRBV5-4,CASSHQQGTYGYTF,TGTGCCAGCAGCCACCAACAGGGGACCTATGGCTACACCTTC
TRBJ2-5,once,NA,TRBV7-8,CASSLAGPQETQYF,TGTGCCAGCAGCTTAGCGGGGCCACAAGAGACCCAGTACTTC
TRBJ1-1,NA,TRBD1,TRBV5-1,CASSLGPGGVNTEAFF,TGCGCCAGCAGCTTGGGGCCAGGGGGAGTGAACACTGAAGCTTTCTTT
TRBJ2-1,NA,TRBD2,TRBV5-4,CASSPGGLADNEQFF,TGTGCCAGCAGCCCCGGAGGACTAGCGGACAATGAGCAGTTCTTC
TRBJ2-7,NA,NA,TRBV23-1,CASSQSRGFGGGTPAYEQYF,TGCGCCAGCAGTCAATCGAGGGGATTTGGAGGGGGCACGCCGGCCTACGAGCAGTACTTC
TRBJ1-1,NA,NA,TRBV14,CASSQDSRLTGQTEAFF,TGTGCCAGCAGCCAAGATTCAAGACTTACAGGGCAGACTGAAGCTTTCTTT
TRBJ2-7,NA,TRBD2,TRBV5-5,CASSPGLAGSSYEQYF,TGTGCCAGCAGCCCGGGACTAGCGGGGAGTAGCTACGAGCAGTACTTC
TRBJ2-3,NA,NA,TRBV7-3,CASSLTFQDTQYF,TGTGCCAGCAGCTTGACTTTCCAAGATACGCAGTATTTT
TRBJ1-1,once,TRBD1,TRBV5-5,CASSLDRAMNTEAFF,TGTGCCAGCAGCCTAGACAGGGCTATGAACACTGAAGCTTTCTTT
TRBJ1-5,few,NA,TRBV27,CASSFLNQPQHF,TGTGCCAGCAGTTTCCTGAATCAGCCCCAGCATTTT
TRBJ1-1,NA,TRBD1,TRBV16,CASSQGTGGMNTEAFF,TGTGCCAGCAGCCAGGGGACAGGGGGCATGAACACTGAAGCTTTCTTT
TRBJ2-7,NA,TRBD1,TRBV15,CATSPVLQGKYEQYF,TGTGCCACCAGCCCCGTACTACAGGGGAAATACGAGCAGTACTTC
TRBJ2-1,NA,NA,TRBV27,CASSPPGNNEQFF,TGTGCCAGCAGTCCCCCAGGGAACAATGAGCAGTTCTTC
TRBJ2-3,few,TRBD1,TRBV6-1,CASSGGQGATDTQYF,TGTGCCAGCAGTGGAGGACAGGGGGCAACAGATACGCAGTATTTT
TRBJ1-2,NA,NA,TRBV29-1,CSTEEGYYGYTF,TGCAGCACAGAGGAGGGTTACTATGGCTACACCTTC
TRBJ2-1,few,NA,TRBV30,CAWTGRGRKNEQFF,TGTGCCTGGACTGGCAGGGGCAGAAAAAATGAGCAGTTCTTC
TRBJ2-6,NA,TRBD2,TRBV2,CASRGGTGGFSGANVLTF,TGTGCCAGCAGGGGAGGGACGGGAGGGTTCTCTGGGGCCAACGTCCTGACTTTC
TRBJ2-1,NA,TRBD2,TRBV2,CASSWTSGGASYNEQFF,TGTGCCAGCAGTTGGACTAGCGGGGGGGCCTCCTACAATGAGCAGTTCTTC
TRBJ2-1,few,TRBD2,TRBV12-5,CASAPSGGSKFF,TGTGCTAGTGCTCCCTCCGGCGGGAGTAAGTTCTTC
TRBJ2-1,NA,TRBD2,TRBV11-2,CASSLGLAEYNEQFF,TGTGCCAGCAGCCTGGGACTAGCGGAATACAATGAGCAGTTCTTC
TRBJ2-3,NA,NA,TRBV10-3,CAISEQGDTQYF,TGTGCCATCAGTGAACAGGGAGATACGCAGTATTTT
TRBJ1-1,NA,TRBD1,TRBV4-2,CASSQDAAGTGATEAFF,TGTGCCAGCAGCCAAGATGCCGCCGGGACAGGGGCTACTGAAGCTTTCTTT
TRBJ1-5,NA,NA,TRBV5-4,CASSLARGPQHF,TGTGCCAGCAGCTTGGCCAGGGGGCCCCAGCATTTT
TRBJ2-1,few,TRBD2,TRBV4-2,CASSHRLAGDDEQFF,TGTGCCAGCAGCCACCGACTAGCGGGAGACGATGAGCAGTTCTTC
TRBJ1-1,NA,TRBD1,TRBV5-1,CASSQGTGLSLYTEAFF,TGCGCCAGCAGCCAGGGGACAGGGTTAAGTTTGTACACTGAAGCTTTCTTT
TRBJ2-7,NA,NA,TRBV19,CASSIGGTYEQYF,TGTGCCAGTAGTATTGGGGGGACCTACGAGCAGTACTTC
TRBJ2-1,NA,TRBD2,TRBV10-3,CAIWAGGPVGEQFF,TGTGCCATCTGGGCGGGAGGGCCGGTCGGTGAGCAGTTCTTC
TRBJ2-6,few,NA,TRBV6-5,CVASALDPGANVLTF,TGTGTCGCCTCGGCCCTAGACCCTGGGGCCAACGTCCTGACTTTC
TRBJ2-1,NA,TRBD2,TRBV2,CASSSGLAGVGEQFF,TGTGCCAGCAGTAGCGGACTAGCGGGAGTGGGTGAGCAGTTCTTC
TRBJ1-2,NA,NA,TRBV5-5,CASSLAPGPNYGYTF,TGTGCCAGCAGCTTGGCCCCAGGGCCTAACTATGGCTACACCTTC
TRBJ2-1,NA,TRBD1,TRBV11-2,CASSLGDSEQFF,TGTGCCAGCAGCTTAGGGGACAGTGAGCAGTTCTTC
TRBJ1-5,NA,NA,TRBV18,CASSPSQGNQPQHF,TGTGCCAGCTCACCCTCCCAGGGCAATCAGCCCCAGCATTTT
TRBJ2-2,NA,TRBD1,TRBV5-5,CASSWGTGHTGELFF,TGTGCCAGCAGCTGGGGGACAGGACACACCGGGGAGCTGTTTTTT
TRBJ2-7,NA,NA,TRBV4-1,CASSQSQGSPYEQYF,TGCGCCAGCAGCCAAAGTCAGGGGAGCCCCTACGAGCAGTACTTC
TRBJ1-5,NA,NA,TRBV18,CASSPQEDQPQHF,TGTGCCAGCTCACCGCAAGAGGATCAGCCCCAGCATTTT
TRBJ1-1,NA,NA,TRBV7-8,CASSFLRRGGRGGNTEAFF,TGTGCCAGCAGCTTCTTGCGAAGGGGGGGAAGGGGAGGGAACACTGAAGCTTTCTTT
TRBJ2-3,few,TRBD2,TRBV7-9,CSSSPPPGGSGGTDTQYF,TGTTCCAGCAGCCCACCCCCGGGGGGTAGCGGGGGAACAGATACGCAGTATTTT
TRBJ2-2,few,NA,TRBV18,CASSTAGSANTGELFF,TGTGCCAGCTCAACCGCCGGGAGCGCGAACACCGGGGAGCTGTTTTTT